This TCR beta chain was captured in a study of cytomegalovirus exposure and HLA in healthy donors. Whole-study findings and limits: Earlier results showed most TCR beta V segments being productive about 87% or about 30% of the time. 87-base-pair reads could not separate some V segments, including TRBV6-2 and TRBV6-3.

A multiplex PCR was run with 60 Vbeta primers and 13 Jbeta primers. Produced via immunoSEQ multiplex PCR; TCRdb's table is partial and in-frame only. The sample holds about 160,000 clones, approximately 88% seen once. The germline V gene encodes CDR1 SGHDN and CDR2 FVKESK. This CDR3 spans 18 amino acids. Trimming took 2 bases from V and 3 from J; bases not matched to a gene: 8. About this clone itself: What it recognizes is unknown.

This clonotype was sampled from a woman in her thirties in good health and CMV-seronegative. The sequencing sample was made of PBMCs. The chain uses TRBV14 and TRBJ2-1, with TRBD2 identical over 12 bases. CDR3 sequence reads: CASSQPRLAGAVYNEQFF. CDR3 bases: TGTGCCAGCAGCCAACCTCGACTAGCGGGAGCGGTCTACAATGAGCAGTTCTTC.